Sequencing of this T cell receptor beta chain was carried out in a study of T cell responses to AZD1222 COVID-19 vaccine. General study points: White British people made up most donors, females outnumbered males, and clonal diversity was possibly underestimated. Spike was spanned by vaccine-associated CD4 TCRs, which were dominant at 160-218 and 743-854.

Germline CDR1 LNHDA, CDR2 SQIVND (reference sequence). Trimming shortened V by 1 base and J by 5 bases, and 9 bases separated the two germline ends. This CDR3 has 13 amino acids. The count of this clone is one. Its antigen is still unknown. Profiling relied on immunoSEQ multiplex PCR, and the TCRdb table lists in-frame clones only, not all of them. The repertoire consists of 100,000 or so clones, with around 89% occurring once and the leading ten covering around 8.4%. J is TRBJ2-7 and V is TRBV19; maybe TRBD1 (5 bases). The sequence was obtained from an adult in good health. This sample comprised peripheral blood, obtained on day 0 of AZD1222 vaccination. The CDR3 nucleotides read TGTGCCAGTAGTATAGCTGGCAGGGACGAGCAGTACTTC. Protein sequence: CASSIAGRDEQYF.